These 23 T cell receptor beta chains were sequenced from one sample in a study of cytomegalovirus exposure and HLA in healthy donors. The PCR used 60 Vbeta and 13 Jbeta primers. This table comes from immunoSEQ multiplex PCR, and its TCRdb copy is limited to in-frame clones, with some not included. This repertoire shows some 120,000 clones, about 74% found once; its top ten account for less than 7%. The sample consisted of PBMCs. The receptors shown here come from a woman in her 50s in good health and CMV-seropositive.

The chain links TRBV7-6 to TRBJ1-3; D might be TRBD1 (6 bases). Deletions cut 5 bases from V and 4 bases from J, with 15 bases between. Germline V gives CDR1 SGHVS, CDR2 FNYEAQ. The length of the CDR3 is 15 residues. As DNA, the CDR3 is TGTGCCAGCAGCCAGAGAGGGGGTCAGGGAAACACCATATATTTT. Its protein product is CASSQRGGQGNTIYF.

The CDR3 loop reads CASGSDSSSTQYF. CDR3 sequence (DNA): TGCGCCAGCGGAAGCGACAGTAGTTCCACGCAGTATTTT. The chain recombines TRBV4-3 with TRBJ2-3, with D tentatively TRBD1 (5 bases). The CDR3 loop spans 13 amino acids. Trimming took off 8 bases at V and 9 bases at J, with 18 bases between the two ends. Germline-derived CDR1 and CDR2 are LGHNA and YSLEER.

The chain joins TRBV6-6 to TRBJ1-5; 8 bases fit TRBD1. This CDR3 contains 14 residues. V lost 5 bases and J lost 9; bases outside the gene matches: 9. The V gene's germline CDR1 is MNHNY and CDR2 SVGAGI (reference sequence). The CDR3 sequence: CASSGQGKVGPQHF. CDR3 in DNA: TGTGCCAGCAGTGGACAGGGTAAGGTAGGGCCCCAGCATTTT.

This clone was detected a few times. The chain couples TRBV19 to TRBJ1-6; a weak D match, TRBD1 (5 bases). The CDR3 is 15 residues long. CDR1 is LNHDA, CDR2 SQIVND, per germline (reference sequence). With 7 bases removed from V and 5 bases from J, the gap between germline ends came to 15 bases. The CDR3 loop reads CASIGRDRHNSPLHF. CDR3 nucleotides: TGTGCCAGTATCGGGAGGGACCGTCATAATTCACCCCTCCACTTT. The full variable domain, in which reference TRBV19 and TRBJ1-6 provide the parts outside the CDR3, is DGGITQSPKYLFRKEGQNVTLSCEQNLNHDAMYWYRQDPGQGLRLIYYSQIVNDFQKGDIAEGYSVSREKKESFPLTVTSAQKNPTAFYLCASIGRDRHNSPLHFGNGTRLTVT.

The rearrangement uses TRBV19 and TRBJ2-2; D possibly corresponds to TRBD1 (5 bases). The CDR3 runs to 12 residues. Deletions cut 5 bases from V and 11 bases from J, with 12 bases between. In germline, CDR1 is LNHDA, CDR2 SQIVND (reference sequence). Here the CDR3 reads CASSPSGFELFF. Here the CDR3 DNA reads TGTGCCAGTAGTCCTTCAGGGTTTGAGCTGTTTTTT.

There are a few counts of this clone. The chain links TRBV5-6 to TRBJ2-5, with D perhaps TRBD2 (5 bases). CDR1 SGHDT and CDR2 YYEEEE come from the germline V gene. V was trimmed by 2 bases and J by 1 base, leaving 12 bases between them. This CDR3 has 15 amino acids. The chain's CDR3 is CASSFGIGVQETQYF. In DNA form, the CDR3 reads TGTGCCAGCAGCTTCGGGATTGGGGTCCAAGAGACCCAGTACTTC.

V is TRBV2 and J is TRBJ2-1; perhaps TRBD2 as D (5 bases). The CDR3 has 14 residues. V dropped 6 bases and J dropped 7 bases, with 16 bases sitting between them. Germline values: CDR1 SNHLY, CDR2 FYNNEI. The CDR3 sequence is CASRIGQRSNEQFF. The CDR3 DNA is TGTGCCAGCAGGATCGGGCAGCGGTCGAATGAGCAGTTCTTC.

This clone was found once. This chain's CDR3 is CASSLQGTAEQYF. In DNA form, the CDR3 reads TGTGCCAGCAGCTTGCAGGGTACGGCCGAGCAGTACTTC. The chain combines TRBV13 with TRBJ2-7; a possible D gene is TRBD1 (5 bases). V shed 3 bases and J shed 6 bases, with 12 bases lying between them. CDR3 length equals 13 residues. CDR1 is PRHDT and CDR2 is FYEKMQ in the germline V gene (reference sequence).

V is TRBV30 and J is TRBJ2-2; D unclear. The V end was cut by 0 bases, the J end by 4 bases, with 6 bases between. This CDR3 has 13 residues. Germline CDR1 GTSNPN, CDR2 SVGIG (reference sequence). The CDR3 coding sequence is TGTGCCTGGAGTGTACAGATCACCGGGGAGCTGTTTTTT. Translated, it gives CAWSVQITGELFF.

The chain uses TRBV11-2 and TRBJ2-1, with unresolved D. Germline assignment: CDR1 SGHAT and CDR2 FQNNGV. V gave up 0 bases and J gave up 3 bases, with 9 bases separating them. The CDR3 totals 15 residues. This CDR3 reads CASSLDHQDYNEQFF. In nucleotides, the CDR3 is TGTGCCAGCAGCTTAGATCATCAGGACTACAATGAGCAGTTCTTC.

CDR3 DNA sequence: TGTGCCTGGAGTGCCCCCCCGAGAGGGAGTTATAATTCACCCCTCCACTTT. This gives the protein CAWSAPPRGSYNSPLHF. The chain has TRBV30 and TRBJ1-6, with D unresolved. The germline CDR1 and CDR2 sequences are GTSNPN and SVGIG (reference sequence). Trimming removed 1 base at V and 4 bases at J, with 17 bases between. The CDR3 length is 17 residues.

Comment on this clone: One end of the junction fails to match germline, which may point to a read error. The chain combines TRBV4-1 with TRBJ2-7; a weak D match, TRBD1 (6 bases). CDR3 length equals 16 residues. The germline gives CDR1 MGHRA, CDR2 YSYEKL. As DNA, the CDR3 is TGCGCCTGCAGCCAAGTTTTTTCTGGGGGCGCTTACGAGCAGTACTTC. Translating it yields CACSQVFSGGAYEQYF.

This clone was counted ten times or more. Here the CDR3 DNA reads TGTGCCAGTACCATCACCTTTGGGACAGGGGACGGCGAGCAGTACTTC. Encoded protein: CASTITFGTGDGEQYF. The chain links TRBV19 to TRBJ2-7; 10 nucleotides align to TRBD1. Germline V lookup: CDR1 LNHDA, CDR2 SQIVND (reference sequence). There are 16 residues in the CDR3. J gave up 6 bases and V 7 bases, and 15 bases lay outside the gene matches. Variable domain in full (rest from reference TRBV19 and TRBJ2-7): DGGITQSPKYLFRKEGQNVTLSCEQNLNHDAMYWYRQDPGQGLRLIYYSQIVNDFQKGDIAEGYSVSREKKESFPLTVTSAQKNPTAFYLCASTITFGTGDGEQYFGPGTRLTVT.

The chain uses TRBV6-1 and TRBJ2-5; 8 nucleotides match TRBD1. The DNA end favors TRBJ2-7, so the J call may be wrong. This CDR3 contains 13 residues. Germline CDR1 and CDR2: MNHNS and SASEGT. This chain's CDR3 is CASGTTGAYEQYF. Here the CDR3 DNA reads TGTGCCAGCGGTACGACAGGGGCCTACGAGCAGTACTTC.

This clone was seen just once. Other DNA sequences of this sample code for an identical CDR3. The J gene is TRBJ1-1, the V gene TRBV7-6; no firm D call. CDR1 and CDR2 from the germline V gene are SGHVS and FNYEAQ. The germline V and J ends were trimmed by 0 bases and 10 bases, with 15 bases remaining between them. The CDR3 sequence is 14 residues long. DNA of the CDR3: TGTGCCAGCAGCTTAGCTTATACGGGGTCGGGAGCTTTCTTT. It translates to CASSLAYTGSGAFF.

The rearrangement links TRBV6-1 to TRBJ1-5; tentative D call: TRBD1 (5 bases). The CDR3 extends over 13 amino acids. The germline CDR1 and CDR2 sequences are MNHNS and SASEGT. V dropped 5 bases and J dropped 11 bases, with 16 bases sitting between them. The CDR3 sequence is CASSPRQKEAQHF. The DNA of the CDR3 is TGTGCCAGCAGTCCCCGACAGAAAGAAGCCCAGCATTTT.

The chain uses TRBV25-1 and TRBJ2-7; 11 bases align to TRBD1. The V and J ends lost 2 bases and 3 bases, in that order; junction bases with no gene match: 3. Germline CDR1 MGHDK, CDR2 SYGVNS. This CDR3 spans 15 amino acids. The CDR3 region has the DNA TGTGCCAGCAGTGAAACCGGGACAGGGGGCTACGAGCAGTACTTC. It yields the protein CASSETGTGGYEQYF.

J is TRBJ2-7 and V is TRBV5-1, with 7 bases aligning to TRBD1. Germline CDR1 reads SGHRS; CDR2 reads YFSETQ. V dropped 0 bases and J dropped 11; count of bases not matched to a gene: 2. The CDR3 has 11 amino acids. The CDR3 loop reads CASSLEGAEYF. CDR3 nucleotide sequence: TGCGCCAGCAGCTTGGAGGGGGCCGAGTACTTC. The whole variable domain, filled in from reference TRBV5-1 and TRBJ2-7, reads KAGVTQTPRYLIKTRGQQVTLSCSPISGHRSVSWYQQTPGQGLQFLFEYFSETQRNKGNFPGRFSGRQFSNSRSEMNVSTLELGDSALYLCASSLEGAEYFGPGTRLTVT.

The V gene is TRBV5-1, the J gene TRBJ2-2; 8 bases align to TRBD1. V lost 4 bases to trimming and J lost 5 bases; unmatched junction nucleotides: 4. CDR1 is SGHRS and CDR2 is YFSETQ in the germline V gene. The length of the CDR3 is 14 residues. The CDR3 DNA sequence: TGCGCCAGCAGCCGGACAGGGCAAACCGGGGAGCTGTTTTTT. It specifies CASSRTGQTGELFF.

This clone turned up a few times. The V gene is TRBV25-1, the J gene TRBJ1-3; 8 bases agree with TRBD1. The CDR3 is 16 residues long. Germline CDR1 MGHDK, CDR2 SYGVNS. V trimming: 5 bases; J trimming: 3 bases; junction bases outside the gene matches: 9. The CDR3 region is CASSLTGQGSGNTIYF. The CDR3 coding sequence is TGTGCCAGCAGTTTGACAGGACAGGGAAGTGGAAACACCATATATTTT.

This clone was observed a handful of times. The chain employs TRBV7-8 and TRBJ2-2, with 11 bases that match TRBD2. Germline V gives CDR1 SGHVS, CDR2 FQNEAQ. The CDR3 totals 15 residues. J gave up 1 base and V 5 bases, and 0 bases lay outside the gene matches. The CDR3 DNA reads TGTGCCAGCAGCGGGACTAGCGGGAACACCGGGGAGCTGTTTTTT. This codes for CASSGTSGNTGELFF.

J is TRBJ1-1 and V is TRBV29-1, with 8 bases fitting TRBD1. V was pared by 4 bases and J by 7 bases, with 11 bases of the junction left unmatched. This CDR3 region has 14 residues. The V gene's germline CDR1 is SQVTM and CDR2 ANQGSEA. CDR3 region: CSVGDRMKGREAFF. The CDR3 nucleotides are TGCAGCGTTGGGGACAGGATGAAAGGACGTGAAGCTTTCTTT. Together with reference TRBV29-1 and TRBJ1-1, the CDR3 gives the full variable domain: SAVISQKPSRDICQRGTSLTIQCQVDSQVTMMFWYRQQPGQSLTLIATANQGSEATYESGFVIDKFPISRPNLTFSTLTVSNMSPEDSSIYLCSVGDRMKGREAFFGQGTRLTVV.

V gene TRBV2 combines with J gene TRBJ1-4, with no clear D. The CDR3 extends over 11 amino acids. CDR1 is SNHLY and CDR2 is FYNNEI in the germline V gene. Trimming shortened V by 7 bases and J by 6 bases, and 6 bases separated the two germline ends. This chain's CDR3 is CASNTDEKLFF. In DNA, the CDR3 is TGTGCCAGCAATACGGATGAAAAACTGTTTTTT.